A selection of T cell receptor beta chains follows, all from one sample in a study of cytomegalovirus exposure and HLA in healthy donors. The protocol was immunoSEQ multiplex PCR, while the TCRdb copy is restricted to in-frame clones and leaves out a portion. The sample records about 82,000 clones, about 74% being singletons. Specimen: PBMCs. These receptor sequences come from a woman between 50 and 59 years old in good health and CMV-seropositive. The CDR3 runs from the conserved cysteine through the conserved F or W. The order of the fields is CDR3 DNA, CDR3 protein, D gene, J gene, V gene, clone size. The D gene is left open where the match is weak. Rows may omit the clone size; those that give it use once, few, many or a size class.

TGTGCTAGTGGTTTGGGCCTGACTCAGTTCTTC,CASGLGLTQFF,.,TRBJ2-1,TRBV12-5,.
TGTGCCAGCAGCGGACAGGGCTCCCCTGGCTACACCTTC,CASSGQGSPGYTF,TRBD1,TRBJ1-2,TRBV27,.
TGTGCCATCAGTGAGTCGACAGGGGGAAACTATGGCTACACCTTC,CAISESTGGNYGYTF,TRBD1,TRBJ1-2,TRBV6-6,.
TGTGCCTGGAGTCGCGAAACAGGGGCTTATGGCTACACCTTC,CAWSRETGAYGYTF,TRBD1,TRBJ1-2,TRBV30,few
TGTGCCAGCAGCAAGGGACTAGCGGACGTAGCTTTCTTC,CASSKGLADVAFF,TRBD2,TRBJ2-1,TRBV11-2,.
TGTGCCAGCAGTTTACGTGGAGTCAACAATCAGCCCCAGCATTTT,CASSLRGVNNQPQHF,.,TRBJ1-5,TRBV27,few
TGTGCCACCCGCGACAGGGGGACGCAGCCCCAGCATTTT,CATRDRGTQPQHF,TRBD1,TRBJ1-5,TRBV15,.
TGTGCCATCAGTGAGCCAGGGTCCTACGAGCAGTACTTC,CAISEPGSYEQYF,.,TRBJ2-7,TRBV10-3,.
TGCGCCAGCAGCCAAGGGTCGGACTATACGCAGTATTTT,CASSQGSDYTQYF,.,TRBJ2-3,TRBV4-1,.
TGTGCCAACCAGGGGCGGCGGTACAATGAGCAGTTCTTC,CANQGRRYNEQFF,.,TRBJ2-1,TRBV30,.
TGTGCCACCAGCAGACCCTCGGGAGGCGATACGCAGTATTTT,CATSRPSGGDTQYF,TRBD2,TRBJ2-3,TRBV15,.
TGCGCCAGCAGCTTCCCCAGGAGGTCCTACAATGAGCAGTTCTTC,CASSFPRRSYNEQFF,.,TRBJ2-1,TRBV5-1,.
TGTGCCAGTAGTATAGATCTAGGCGACAGTTACTACGAGCAGTACTTC,CASSIDLGDSYYEQYF,.,TRBJ2-7,TRBV19,.
TGTGCCATCAGTGATTACTCGACAGGGGGCGACGGCTACACCTTC,CAISDYSTGGDGYTF,TRBD1,TRBJ1-2,TRBV10-3,.
TGTGCCAGCAGTAATACTTTGGTTTACGAGCAGTACTTC,CASSNTLVYEQYF,.,TRBJ2-7,TRBV2,once
TGTGCCTTCCTCCGGGACAGGGCGCATACTGAAGCTTTCTTT,CAFLRDRAHTEAFF,TRBD1,TRBJ1-1,TRBV30,.
TGTGCCAGCAGCTTGCCTAGCGGGAGGGCGGATACGCAGTATTTT,CASSLPSGRADTQYF,TRBD2,TRBJ2-3,TRBV7-8,.
TGTGCCAGCAGCCAAGAAACTAGTCCAACCTACGAGCAGTACTTC,CASSQETSPTYEQYF,.,TRBJ2-7,TRBV5-4,few
TGTGCCTGGAGTGTACAGCTAGCGGGAGTAGGAGAGCAGTACTTC,CAWSVQLAGVGEQYF,TRBD2,TRBJ2-7,TRBV30,.
TGTGCCAGCAGCCCGGGACAGGGCCCAGGAAACACCATATATTTT,CASSPGQGPGNTIYF,TRBD1,TRBJ1-3,TRBV11-3,once
TGTGCCAGCAGTTTATCCGGGTCGGTGTACGAGCAGTACTTC,CASSLSGSVYEQYF,.,TRBJ2-7,TRBV27,few
TGTGCCAGCAGCACCCATGACAGGATAAACACTGAAGCTTTCTTT,CASSTHDRINTEAFF,.,TRBJ1-1,TRBV7-8,.
TGTGCCAGCTCCCAACCCGGGACTAGCGCTTACAATGAGCAGTTCTTC,CASSQPGTSAYNEQFF,TRBD2,TRBJ2-1,TRBV18,.
TGTGCCAGCAACCCCCCCGGGGGGGTAGACTACGAGCAGTACTTC,CASNPPGGVDYEQYF,TRBD2,TRBJ2-7,TRBV28,once
TGCAGCATCGGACAGGGAAGCACAGATACGCAGTATTTT,CSIGQGSTDTQYF,TRBD1,TRBJ2-3,TRBV29-1,.
TGTGCCAGCAGCATGAGTCCCTACGAGCAGTACTTC,CASSMSPYEQYF,.,TRBJ2-7,TRBV2,.
TGTGCCAGCAGTGACGGACTAGCGGGAGATACGCAGTATTTT,CASSDGLAGDTQYF,TRBD2,TRBJ2-3,TRBV6-4,few
TGTGCCATCAGCGCTATGGGGTCGGGGCAGCCCCAGCATTTT,CAISAMGSGQPQHF,.,TRBJ1-5,TRBV10-3,.
TGTGCTAGTGGTTTGTTCCAGAACACTGAAGCTTTCTTT,CASGLFQNTEAFF,.,TRBJ1-1,TRBV12-5,.
TGTGCCATCAGTGAGTCGTTAGGTAAAGGAGAAGATACGCAGTATTTT,CAISESLGKGEDTQYF,.,TRBJ2-3,TRBV10-3,.
TGTGCCAGCAGTGAGCTAGCGGGAGTCGGGGTTGGGGAGACCCAGTACTTC,CASSELAGVGVGETQYF,TRBD2,TRBJ2-5,TRBV6-1,.
TGTGCCAGCAGTACCCTGACAGGGTTTGAGCAGTTCTTC,CASSTLTGFEQFF,TRBD1,TRBJ2-1,TRBV6-5,.
TGTGCCAGCAGCCAACTACAGGGGTCTGCGTTCGAGCAGTACTTC,CASSQLQGSAFEQYF,TRBD1,TRBJ2-7,TRBV14,.
TGTGCATCCAGATGGGGACTAGCTTCGATGTTGACAGATACGCAGTATTTT,CASRWGLASMLTDTQYF,TRBD2,TRBJ2-3,TRBV30,.
TGTGCCAGTGGGACCCCCCGGGAGATCCCCTTCACCGGGGAGCTGTTTTTT,CASGTPREIPFTGELFF,.,TRBJ2-2,TRBV19,once
TGTGCCAGCAGTGGGGACAGGGGGCGGGGGTCCTATGGCTACACCTTC,CASSGDRGRGSYGYTF,TRBD1,TRBJ1-2,TRBV2,.
TGCGCCAGCAGCCAAGGGCAGGCAAATAATGAAAAACTGTTTTTT,CASSQGQANNEKLFF,.,TRBJ1-4,TRBV4-1,.